Shown below are 3 T cell receptor beta chains from a single sample sequenced in a study of human T cells and chemical hapten exposure. A single record per CDR3 protein comes from TCRdb applying MiXCR to the RACE reads. The sample consists of over 150,000 distinct CDR3 sequences, roughly a quarter of them appearing once. Time point denoted: patch test 3, about 24 weeks after DPC sensitization. Treatment reported: therapeutic diphenylcyclopropenone sensitization with weekly scalp DPC. The specimen was whole blood, collected in connection with sensitization to the hapten diphenylcyclopropenone (DPC). The receptors derive from a woman aged 18 to 35 with alopecia areata. Some clones in this sample may be carry-over from other donors' samples.

This clonotype was seen a single time. The CDR3 is CASRTGVYGYTF. In DNA form, the CDR3 reads TGTGCCAGCAGAACAGGCGTCTATGGCTACACCTTC. The chain joins TRBV27 to TRBJ1-2; possibly TRBD1 for D (5 bases). The V end was cut by 6 bases, the J end by 4 bases, with 9 bases between. The CDR3 spans 12 residues. The germline CDR1 and CDR2 sequences are MNHEY and SMNVEV (reference sequence).

V usage is TRBV5-6 and J usage is TRBJ2-2; D is perhaps TRBD2 (6 bases). V was trimmed by 7 bases and J by 4 bases, leaving 14 bases between them. Germline loops: CDR1 SGHDT, CDR2 YYEEEE. The CDR3 is made up of 14 amino acids. The CDR3 DNA reads as TGTGCCAGCTGGCTGGCGGGGATCACCGGGGAGCTGTTTTTT. This gives the protein CASWLAGITGELFF.

This clonotype came up a few times. This chain connects TRBV29-1 to TRBJ1-2; D possibly corresponds to TRBD1 (5 bases). Germline V gives CDR1 SQVTM, CDR2 ANQGSEA. Trimming removed 1 base from V and 7 bases from J, with 19 bases in between. The CDR3 length is 15 residues. The CDR3 sequence is CSVEAPGAGLAGYTF. The CDR3 DNA is TGCAGCGTTGAAGCCCCCGGGGCGGGTCTGGCTGGCTACACCTTC. Full variable domain (outside the CDR3, taken from reference TRBV29-1 and TRBJ1-2): SAVISQKPSRDICQRGTSLTIQCQVDSQVTMMFWYRQQPGQSLTLIATANQGSEATYESGFVIDKFPISRPNLTFSTLTVSNMSPEDSSIYLCSVEAPGAGLAGYTFGSGTRLTVV.